The rows below give T cell receptor beta chains drawn from one sample of a study of shared clonotypes between healthy human individuals. The repertoire was sequenced with immunoSEQ multiplex PCR; TCRdb's copy has only in-frame clones and lacks some. The table shows more than 2 million clones, with 85% to 95% occurring only once. The sample was naive CD4+ T cells sorted from blood. The receptor source for this set is a man between 18 and 35 years old in good health. Both conserved end residues are part of each CDR3. A D gene is named only where the DNA matches it firmly. Clone size, where shown, is once, few, many, or a class for clones that have expanded.

size | D | J | V | CDR3 | DNA
NA | NA | TRBJ1-1 | TRBV28 | CASRPSRAGNTEAFF | TGTGCCAGCAGACCCTCACGGGCAGGGAACACTGAAGCTTTCTTT
NA | NA | TRBJ1-6 | TRBV6-5 | CASSQGWNSPLHF | TGTGCCAGCAGTCAGGGGTGGAATTCACCCCTCCACTTT
NA | TRBD1 | TRBJ2-2 | TRBV29-1 | CSARDRGANTGELFF | TGCAGCGCCCGGGACAGGGGGGCGAACACCGGGGAGCTGTTTTTT
NA | NA | TRBJ2-2 | TRBV5-1 | CASSSGASGELFF | TGCGCCAGCAGCTCGGGCGCGAGCGGGGAGCTGTTTTTT
NA | NA | TRBJ1-6 | TRBV28 | CASIVAGAGNSPLHF | TGTGCCAGCATCGTAGCCGGGGCAGGGAATTCACCCCTCCACTTT
NA | NA | TRBJ1-2 | TRBV11-2 | CASSFTNSLYGYTF | TGTGCCAGCAGCTTTACTAACAGCCTCTATGGCTACACCTTC
once | NA | TRBJ2-7 | TRBV6-1 | CASLPWGLQDEQYF | TGTGCCAGCCTACCTTGGGGGCTGCAAGACGAGCAGTACTTC
NA | NA | TRBJ1-2 | TRBV6-1 | CASSTTVNYGYTF | TGTGCCAGCAGTACTACAGTTAACTATGGCTACACCTTC
NA | NA | TRBJ2-7 | TRBV7-6 | CASSVASQKAYEQYF | TGTGCCAGCAGCGTGGCTAGCCAGAAGGCCTACGAGCAGTACTTC
NA | TRBD1 | TRBJ1-4 | TRBV2 | CASSPGTGVEKLFF | TGTGCCAGCAGCCCCGGGACAGGGGTTGAAAAACTGTTTTTT
NA | NA | TRBJ1-3 | TRBV4-1 | CASSQVPGSSGNTIYF | TGCGCCAGCAGCCAAGTCCCCGGTAGCTCTGGAAACACCATATATTTT
NA | TRBD2 | TRBJ2-3 | TRBV5-4 | CASSLEASGRTDTQYF | TGTGCCAGCAGCTTGGAGGCTAGCGGCCGCACAGATACGCAGTATTTT
NA | NA | TRBJ1-5 | TRBV19 | CASSTLGESNQPQHF | TGTGCCAGTAGTACCTTGGGGGAAAGCAATCAGCCCCAGCATTTT
many | TRBD1 | TRBJ2-7 | TRBV5-4 | CASSLDGTGKYEQYF | TGTGCCAGCAGCTTGGACGGGACAGGAAAGTACGAGCAGTACTTC
NA | TRBD1 | TRBJ1-5 | TRBV7-9 | CASSSQGAGQPQHF | TGTGCCAGCAGCTCTCAGGGGGCCGGACAGCCCCAGCATTTT
NA | NA | TRBJ2-1 | TRBV5-1 | CASSPQGPFINEQFF | TGCGCCAGCAGCCCTCAGGGACCCTTTATCAATGAGCAGTTCTTC
NA | TRBD1 | TRBJ1-1 | TRBV5-1 | CASSWDRGNMNTEAFF | TGCGCCAGCAGCTGGGACAGGGGGAATATGAACACTGAAGCTTTCTTT
once | TRBD2 | TRBJ2-5 | TRBV5-4 | CASSSAGLAKETQYF | TGTGCCAGCAGCTCGGCGGGACTAGCGAAAGAGACCCAGTACTTC
NA | NA | TRBJ2-7 | TRBV30 | CASNRDDNYEQYF | TGTGCCTCTAACCGGGATGATAACTACGAGCAGTACTTC
NA | NA | TRBJ2-1 | TRBV9 | CASSVGGSGRTASWNEQFF | TGTGCCAGCAGCGTAGGAGGCTCGGGGCGCACTGCCTCGTGGAATGAGCAGTTCTTC
NA | NA | TRBJ2-2 | TRBV9 | CASSSRSSRGELFF | TGTGCCAGCAGCTCACGGTCATCTCGGGGGGAGCTGTTTTTT
once | TRBD1 | TRBJ2-7 | TRBV2 | CASTLDRGFYEQYF | TGTGCCAGCACCCTTGACAGGGGGTTTTACGAGCAGTACTTC
NA | NA | TRBJ1-6 | TRBV19 | CACSTLSSYNSPLHF | TGTGCCTGCTCGACCCTGAGCTCCTATAATTCACCCCTCCACTTT
NA | TRBD2 | TRBJ2-3 | TRBV18 | CASSPLTSGGLSRSDTQYF | TGTGCCAGCTCACCACTTACTAGCGGGGGACTCTCGCGATCAGATACGCAGTATTTT
NA | NA | TRBJ1-2 | TRBV20-1 | CSARSAHGYTF | TGCAGTGCTAGGTCGGCGCATGGCTACACCTTC
once | NA | TRBJ1-1 | TRBV4-2 | CASSLVGVANTEAFF | TGTGCCAGCAGCTTGGTAGGGGTTGCGAACACTGAAGCTTTCTTT
NA | NA | TRBJ1-6 | TRBV5-1 | CASSLEGHANSPLHF | TGCGCCAGCAGCTTAGAGGGACACGCAAATTCACCCCTCCACTTT
NA | TRBD1 | TRBJ2-2 | TRBV12-5 | CASGLGTGGNTGELFF | TGTGCTAGTGGCCTCGGGACAGGGGGGAACACCGGGGAGCTGTTTTTT